This T cell receptor (beta chain) appears in the sequencing data of a study of OX40 agonist ivuxolimab in advanced cancers. Study-level information: Six ivuxolimab dose levels, 0.01 to 10 mg/kg, were given intravenously every 2 weeks. The study reported partial responses in three patients: one hepatocellular carcinoma, two cutaneous melanoma.

This CDR3 contains 14 residues. The trim removed 3 bases at V and 3 bases at J, leaving 2 bases unmatched. CDR1 MDHEN and CDR2 SYDVKM come from the germline V gene. The method was immunoSEQ multiplex PCR; TCRdb's version includes in-frame clones alone and lacks a portion of them. The sample lists roughly 17,000 clones, more than 65% seen once, with roughly 20% in the top ten. This TCR was recovered from an adult with an advanced solid tumor such as melanoma, head and neck, liver or kidney cancer. The rearrangement links TRBV28 to TRBJ2-1; 7 bases align to TRBD2. Here the sequenced sample was CD4+ or CD8+ T cells sorted from blood, taken in a trial of the OX40 agonist ivuxolimab. The DNA of the CDR3 is TGTGCCAGCAGTTTCGGGGACTACTACAATGAGCAGTTCTTC. Protein product: CASSFGDYYNEQFF.